These T cell receptor beta chains were read from a single sample in a study of cytomegalovirus exposure and HLA in healthy donors. The repertoire was sequenced with immunoSEQ multiplex PCR; TCRdb's copy has only in-frame clones and lacks some. The sample yields around 180,000 clones, around 81% seen once. The sample was PBMCs. All receptors come from a man between 18 and 29 years old in good health and CMV-seronegative. CDR3s include the opening cysteine and the closing phenylalanine or tryptophan. D genes are given only for firm matches. Expanded clones are given a class, and other clones once, few, many or no size at all.

clone_size	v_call	j_call	d_call	cdr3_nt	cdr3_aa
-	TRBV7-2	TRBJ2-1	-	TGTGCCAGCAGCTTAAATATGGACTCGTACAATGAGCAGTTCTTC	CASSLNMDSYNEQFF
medium-sized	TRBV6-5	TRBJ1-6	-	TGTGCCAGCAGACCGACAGGAGAGAGTTCACCCCTCCACTTT	CASRPTGESSPLHF
once	TRBV19	TRBJ1-2	-	TGTGCCAGTAGCCCGGGACTAGGGGGCTATGGCTACACCTTC	CASSPGLGGYGYTF
once	TRBV19	TRBJ1-2	TRBD1	TGTGCCAGTACCGATCCCCGGACAGGACAAGACTATGGCTACACCTTC	CASTDPRTGQDYGYTF
-	TRBV6-5	TRBJ1-2	TRBD1	TGTGCCAGCAGCCCGGGACAGGGATCTGGCTACACCTTC	CASSPGQGSGYTF
-	TRBV6-1	TRBJ2-2	-	TGTGCCAGCACCCTGGAGACAGCCACCGGGGAGCTGTTTTTT	CASTLETATGELFF
-	TRBV7-2	TRBJ2-7	TRBD1	TGTGCCAGCAGCTTAGAGGGACAGGCATACTACGAGCAGTACTTC	CASSLEGQAYYEQYF
-	TRBV5-4	TRBJ1-1	-	TGTGCCAGCAGCTTGAGGGGGAACACTGAAGCTTTCTTT	CASSLRGNTEAFF
once	TRBV19	TRBJ2-7	-	TGTGCCAGTAGTATAGAGTCTAGCAACTCCTACGAGCAGTACTTC	CASSIESSNSYEQYF
-	TRBV7-9	TRBJ2-7	TRBD2	TGTGCCAGCAGCCGGACTAGCCTACTCCCCTACGAGCAGTACTTC	CASSRTSLLPYEQYF
-	TRBV7-9	TRBJ1-4	-	TGTGCCAGCAGCTTAAGCGGACCCAATGAAAAACTGTTTTTT	CASSLSGPNEKLFF
-	TRBV11-2	TRBJ2-2	TRBD2	TGTGCCAGCAGCTTACGGGGGAGGGTTGGCGGGGAGCTGTTTTTT	CASSLRGRVGGELFF
-	TRBV5-1	TRBJ1-4	TRBD1	TGCGCCAGCAGCTCGGACAGGGGTAATGAAAAACTGTTTTTT	CASSSDRGNEKLFF
-	TRBV28	TRBJ2-1	TRBD2	TGTGCCAGCAGTCAACCGGGACTAGCGGGAGATGAGCAGTTCTTC	CASSQPGLAGDEQFF
-	TRBV19	TRBJ1-5	-	TGTACCAGTAGTAACGGGTTCAATCAGCCCCAGCATTTT	CTSSNGFNQPQHF
-	TRBV29-1	TRBJ2-7	-	TGCAGCGTTGTATCCGACAGATACGAGCAGTACTTC	CSVVSDRYEQYF
few	TRBV13	TRBJ2-3	TRBD2	TGTGCCAGCAGCTCATTGGGTAGCGGGGGGCCGGGGACAGATACGCAGTATTTT	CASSSLGSGGPGTDTQYF
-	TRBV11-2	TRBJ1-1	-	TGTGCCAGCAGCTTAGTGGGGGGGCCTGGCACTGAAGCTTTCTTT	CASSLVGGPGTEAFF
once	TRBV21-1	TRBJ2-7	-	TGTGCCAGCAGCAAAGAAGCCAGCGGGAGATCCTACGAGCAGTACTTC	CASSKEASGRSYEQYF
-	TRBV27	TRBJ2-5	-	TGTGCCAGCAGTCCGCGTAGAGGAGAGACCCAGTACTTC	CASSPRRGETQYF
-	TRBV7-9	TRBJ2-3	TRBD2	TGTGCCAGCAGCTTAGAGGCTAGCCCTCAGCGGGGGAGCACAGATACGCAGTATTTT	CASSLEASPQRGSTDTQYF
-	TRBV28	TRBJ2-2	-	TGTGCCAGCAGTAGGGTCCCCCGACAGCCAGGGACCGGGGAGCTGTTTTTT	CASSRVPRQPGTGELFF
few	TRBV11-3	TRBJ2-3	TRBD1	TGTGCCAGCAGCTCCGGGACAGGATTCACAGATACGCAGTATTTT	CASSSGTGFTDTQYF
-	TRBV19	TRBJ1-4	-	TGTGCCAGTAAGGAGACCTTAAATGAAAAACTGTTTTTT	CASKETLNEKLFF
-	TRBV7-6	TRBJ1-4	TRBD1	TGTGCCAGCAGCTTACATCGGCAGGGGGCGGAAAAACTGTTTTTT	CASSLHRQGAEKLFF
-	TRBV12-5	TRBJ2-5	-	TGTGCTAGTGGGAGAGGAGTAGAGACCCAGTACTTC	CASGRGVETQYF
-	TRBV5-6	TRBJ1-1	-	TGTGCCAGCAGCTCGGGTGTATATCAGGGGCTTGAAGCTTTCTTT	CASSSGVYQGLEAFF
-	TRBV5-1	TRBJ2-1	-	TGCGCCAGCAGCCAAACGCCCGACAGAACCTCCTACAATGAGCAGTTCTTC	CASSQTPDRTSYNEQFF
-	TRBV7-2	TRBJ2-5	-	TGTGCCAGCAGAGGTGGACAGAAACAAGAGACCCAGTACTTC	CASRGGQKQETQYF
-	TRBV11-3	TRBJ2-1	-	TGTGCCAGCAGCCTGGGGCAGGGGGGATTCGATGAGCAGTTCTTC	CASSLGQGGFDEQFF
-	TRBV6-5	TRBJ1-5	-	TGTGCCAGCAGTCCTACCAGGGGTCAGCCCCAGCATTTT	CASSPTRGQPQHF
-	TRBV5-4	TRBJ2-3	TRBD1	TGTGCCAGCAGCAGGAGGACAGGGGCCTCAAGCACAGATACGCAGTATTTT	CASSRRTGASSTDTQYF
few	TRBV30	TRBJ2-2	-	TGTGCCTGGAGAGCAAACATCATTTCAGATTACTATCCCGGGGAGCTGTTTTTT	CAWRANIISDYYPGELFF
-	TRBV4-2	TRBJ1-2	-	TGTGCCAGCAGCCACCCCCCCGACAGTGCTAACTATGGCTACACCTTC	CASSHPPDSANYGYTF
-	TRBV6-5	TRBJ2-2	-	TGTGCCAGCACCTCCTCGAACACCGGGGAGCTGTTTTTT	CASTSSNTGELFF
-	TRBV13	TRBJ2-7	-	TGTGCCAGCAGCTTATCTGCAGGGTACGAGCAGTACTTC	CASSLSAGYEQYF